The present T cell receptor (beta chain) was sequenced within a study of vaccination and CD4 T cells after COVID-19. Study at large: Cultures designated as controls were supplied with a CEFX pool, an HIV-1 Nef pool, or no peptide.

General study points: In median terms, SARS-CoV-2-reactive clonotypes went from approximately 21 to 40, a nonsignificant rise.

Documented treatment: roughly 10-day PBMC culture with coronavirus spike peptide pools or control peptides (ViraFEST assay). Antigen-specific T cell expansion with peptide pools preceded TCR sequencing in the ViraFEST approach. Sequenced with the Oncomine TCR Beta short-read assay was DNA taken from cultured CD4+ T cells. TCRdb recomputed calls from the PCR reads with MiXCR, one row per CDR3 protein. Altogether under 20,000 distinct CDR3 sequences are present, 31% being singletons, with the ten largest covering under 15%. V was pared by 4 bases and J by 1 base, with 14 bases between. The CDR3 consists of 15 residues. Germline assignment: CDR1 SGHNT and CDR2 YYREEE (reference sequence). Of note for this clonotype: The antigen remains unidentified.

The chain has TRBV5-4 and TRBJ1-1; a possible D gene is TRBD1 (6 bases). Sequencing used cultured CD4+ T cells from blood. The TCR comes from a human donor with COVID-19. As DNA, the CDR3 is TGTGCCAGCAGCCTACGGAAACAGGGGAACACTGAAGCTTTCTTT. Amino acid sequence: CASSLRKQGNTEAFF.